This T cell receptor beta chain was identified in a study of radiation and T cells in renal cell carcinoma. The CDR3 loop spans 17 amino acids. Germline V gives CDR1 SEHNR, CDR2 FQNEAQ (reference sequence). The ends lost 5 bases at V and 1 base at J; junction bases unmatched: 14. Findings of the study overall: From baseline, blood top tumor clonotypes peaked at 2 weeks post-radiation. No pretreatment tumor biopsies were available for baseline clonotypes.

This clone has just a few counts. Its antigen is still unknown. Libraries were prepared by immunoSEQ multiplex PCR; TCRdb keeps only in-frame clonotypes and omits some of them. The sample includes some 150,000 clones, less than 90% of them seen just once. Time point of the sample: blood 4 weeks post-SBRT, at nephrectomy. Treatment specified: 15 Gy SBRT to primary tumor, nephrectomy 4 weeks later. After SBRT, blood was collected at 2 and 4 weeks, plus baseline. This renal cell carcinoma was of the clear cell type. This clonotype was sampled from a woman aged 50 to 60 with renal cell carcinoma. The chain carries TRBV7-9 and TRBJ2-7, with 7 bases that match TRBD2. The sequencing here drew on blood, taken from a patient whose treatment included radiotherapy and nephrectomy. CDR3 in DNA: TGTGCCAGCAGCCCACCGTTTGGGGGGGGAGCTTCCTACGAGCAGTACTTC. Translating it yields CASSPPFGGGASYEQYF.